The sequence of this T cell receptor (beta chain) was determined in a study of cytomegalovirus exposure and HLA in healthy donors. Overall study results and limits: Rarity marked most TCR sequences, yet some public TCRs occurred in many donors.

TCRdb keeps only in-frame clones here, not all; method: immunoSEQ multiplex PCR. The sample gives 150,000 to 200,000 clones, less than 90% of which show up once; around 2.3% is in the top ten. On this clone: Its antigen is still unknown.

The sequenced sample was PBMCs. The sequence derives from a woman aged 18-35 years in good health and CMV-seronegative.

CDR3 DNA sequence: TGTGCCAGCAGTGAAAATAGCGGGGTTTCCTACGAGCAGTACTTC. This translates into CASSENSGVSYEQYF. The J gene is TRBJ2-7, the V gene TRBV2, with 8 bases fitting TRBD2. Germline V gene data show CDR1 as SNHLY and CDR2 as FYNNEI. The CDR3 is 15 residues long. Trimming cost V 2 bases and J 1 base; bases outside gene matches: 4. The whole variable domain, filled in from reference TRBV2 and TRBJ2-7, reads EPEVTQTPSHQVTQMGQEVILRCVPISNHLYFYWYRQILGQKVEFLVSFYNNEISEKSEIFDDQFSVERPDGSNFTLKIRSTKLEDSAMYFCASSENSGVSYEQYFGPGTRLTVT.